These 8 T cell receptor beta chains were all obtained from the same sample, sequenced in a study of cytomegalovirus exposure and HLA in healthy donors. Measured with immunoSEQ multiplex PCR; TCRdb has only the in-frame clones, and not every one. The repertoire has roughly 260,000 clones, around nine tenths of them found once; the top ten carry about 2.5%. The sequenced material came from PBMCs. Receptors originate from a man aged 18 to 30 in good health and CMV-seronegative.

The V call is TRBV4-1, the J call TRBJ1-5; 11 nucleotides agree with TRBD1. Germline trimming cut 4 bases from V and 6 bases from J; bases unmatched to any gene: 8. Per the germline V gene, CDR1 is MGHRA and CDR2 is YSYEKL. This CDR3 contains 16 residues. CDR3 loop: CASSRGTGGWTQPQHF. The CDR3 bases are TGCGCCAGCAGCCGGGGGACAGGGGGTTGGACTCAGCCCCAGCATTTT.

This chain uses TRBV9 with TRBJ2-3; D is unclear. Per germline, CDR1 SGDLS and CDR2 YYNGEE. The CDR3 contains 15 residues. V was pared by 0 bases and J by 0 bases, with 8 bases between. The CDR3 bases are TGTGCCAGCAGCGTAGTAGCCCGGAGCACAGATACGCAGTATTTT. Amino acids: CASSVVARSTDTQYF.

The sample holds one count of this clone. V is TRBV10-3 and J is TRBJ2-3; D perhaps matches TRBD2 (7 bases). The CDR3 is made up of 13 amino acids. Per the germline V gene, CDR1 is ENHRY and CDR2 is SYGVKD. V lost 8 bases and J 3 bases, leaving 12 bases between the germline ends. CDR3 loop: CAIRGALTDTQYF. The DNA for the CDR3 is TGTGCCATCCGGGGGGCGCTAACAGATACGCAGTATTTT.

The chain joins TRBV5-6 to TRBJ2-5; 10 bases match TRBD2. The germline CDR1 and CDR2 sequences are SGHDT and YYEEEE. J was trimmed by 2 bases and V by 3 bases; bases with no gene match: 13. This CDR3 is built from 18 residues. The CDR3 nucleotides read TGTGCCAGCAGCTCCGTTACTGCTAGCGGGGGCCGACAAGAGACCCAGTACTTC. Its protein is CASSSVTASGGRQETQYF.

The chain links TRBV4-3 to TRBJ2-6; TRBD1 agrees at 7 bases. V lost 0 bases, J lost 4 bases, and 3 bases stayed unmatched. The germline gives CDR1 LGHNA, CDR2 YSLEER. The CDR3 consists of 16 residues. The CDR3 DNA reads TGCGCCAGCAGCCAAGAAACAGGGGCGGGGGCCAACGTCCTGACTTTC. Encoded protein: CASSQETGAGANVLTF.

The gene calls are TRBV7-9 and TRBJ2-7; weak D call: TRBD1 (6 bases). CDR1 is SEHNR, CDR2 FQNEAQ, per germline (reference sequence). V lost 5 bases, J lost 3 bases, and 14 bases lay in between. CDR3 length equals 14 residues. The CDR3 DNA follows: TGTGCCAGCAGCAATCCTCAGGGGTTCTACGAGCAGTACTTC. It specifies CASSNPQGFYEQYF.

This clone was seen only once. This sequence joins TRBV28 and TRBJ1-4; 9 bases agree with TRBD1. The germline gives CDR1 MDHEN, CDR2 SYDVKM. With V trimmed by 7 bases and J by 6 bases, 6 bases remained unmatched. This CDR3 is built from 14 residues. The chain's CDR3 is CASTPGTGYEKLFF. DNA for the CDR3: TGTGCCAGCACCCCCGGGACAGGGTATGAAAAACTGTTTTTT.

This chain links TRBV5-1 with TRBJ1-4; no reliable D call. The ends were cut back, 0 bases at V and 8 bases at J, with 11 bases in the middle. The germline CDR1 and CDR2 sequences are SGHRS and YFSETQ. The CDR3 totals 14 residues. For the CDR3, the DNA is TGCGCCAGCAGCTTGGGGGCAGCACGCGAAAAACTGTTTTTT. Encoded protein: CASSLGAAREKLFF. Full variable domain (rest looked up from reference TRBV5-1 and TRBJ1-4): KAGVTQTPRYLIKTRGQQVTLSCSPISGHRSVSWYQQTPGQGLQFLFEYFSETQRNKGNFPGRFSGRQFSNSRSEMNVSTLELGDSALYLCASSLGAAREKLFFGSGTQLSVL.